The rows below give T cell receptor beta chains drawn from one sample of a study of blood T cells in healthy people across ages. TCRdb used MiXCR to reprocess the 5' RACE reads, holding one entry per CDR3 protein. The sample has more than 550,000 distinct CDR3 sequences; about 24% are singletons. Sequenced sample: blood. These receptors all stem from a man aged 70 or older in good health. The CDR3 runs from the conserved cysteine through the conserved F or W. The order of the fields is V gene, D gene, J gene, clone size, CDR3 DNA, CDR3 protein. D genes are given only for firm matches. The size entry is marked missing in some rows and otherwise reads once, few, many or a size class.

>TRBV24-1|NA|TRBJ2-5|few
TGTGCCACCGGGAGTAGCCTAGGGACCCAGTACTTC
CATGSSLGTQYF
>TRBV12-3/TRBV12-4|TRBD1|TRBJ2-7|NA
TGTGCCAGCAGTACATACAGGGGGACCTACGAGCAGTACTTC
CASSTYRGTYEQYF
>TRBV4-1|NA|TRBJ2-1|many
TGTGCCAGCAGCCAAGAGGGGCACAATGAGCAGTTCTTC
CASSQEGHNEQFF
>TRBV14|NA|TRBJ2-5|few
TGTGCCAGCAGCCGCACGCAGCGCAGGCAAGAGACCCAGTACTTC
CASSRTQRRQETQYF
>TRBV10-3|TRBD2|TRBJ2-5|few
TGTGCCATCAGTGAGTCAATGGGGGCTAGCGGGAGCTCGAGCCAAGAGACCCAGTACTTC
CAISESMGASGSSSQETQYF
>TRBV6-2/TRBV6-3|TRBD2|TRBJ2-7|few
TGTGCCAGCAGTCTCATCCACGGGGGGACGAGCTCCTACGAGCAGTACTTC
CASSLIHGGTSSYEQYF
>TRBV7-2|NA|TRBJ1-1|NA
TGTGCCAGCAGCCCCAACCATCTACTGGGGACTGAAGCTTTCTTT
CASSPNHLLGTEAFF
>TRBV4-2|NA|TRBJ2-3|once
TGTGCCAGCAGCCAACAGGTGGTAGCGACGGATACGCAGTATTTT
CASSQQVVATDTQYF
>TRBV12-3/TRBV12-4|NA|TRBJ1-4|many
TGTGCCAGCAGCTCCCGGGCTAATGAAAAACTGTTTTTT
CASSSRANEKLFF
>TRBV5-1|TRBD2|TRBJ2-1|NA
TGCGCCAGTCTCCCCACGGAAGCGGGGGAAAGTCATGAGCAGTTCTTC
CASLPTEAGESHEQFF
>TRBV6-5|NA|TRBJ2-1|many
TGTGCCAGCGCCCGGGCGGGCCAGAACTACAATGAGCAGTTCTTC
CASARAGQNYNEQFF
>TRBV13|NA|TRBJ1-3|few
TGTGCCAGCAGCAATAGTTATGGACGGTCCTCTGGAAACACCATATATTTT
CASSNSYGRSSGNTIYF
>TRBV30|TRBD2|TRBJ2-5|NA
TGTGCCTGGAGTCCTTTTCTAGCGGGATTATCGGAGACCCAGTACTTC
CAWSPFLAGLSETQYF
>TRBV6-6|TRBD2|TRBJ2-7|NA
TGTGCCAGCAGCCGCAATAGCGGGGGAAGCTCCTACGAGCAGTACTTC
CASSRNSGGSSYEQYF
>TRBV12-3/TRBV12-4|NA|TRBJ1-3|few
NA
CASSLAWASGNTIHF
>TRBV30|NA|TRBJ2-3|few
TGTGCCTGGTTAGGGGTGGATACGCAGTATTTT
CAWLGVDTQYF
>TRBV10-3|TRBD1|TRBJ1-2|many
TGTGCCATCAGTGCCGGGACAGAAATCTATGGCTACACCTTC
CAISAGTEIYGYTF
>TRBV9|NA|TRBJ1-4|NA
TGTGCCAGCAGCGTAGAAAGCGGGACTAATGAAAAACTGTTTTTT
CASSVESGTNEKLFF
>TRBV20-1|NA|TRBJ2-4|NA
TGCAGTGCTAGAAGGCAGCCCAAAAACATTCGGTACTTC
CSARRQPKNIRYF
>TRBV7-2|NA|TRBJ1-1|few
TGTGCCAGCAGCTTTACAGGGCTCTCCACTGAAGCTTTCTTT
CASSFTGLSTEAFF
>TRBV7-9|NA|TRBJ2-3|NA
TGTGCCAGCAGAAAACGAGAGGTGACAGATACGCAGTATTTT
CASRKREVTDTQYF
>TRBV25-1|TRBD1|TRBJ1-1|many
TGTGCCAGCAGTGAACGACAGGGGGAAGTTACTGAAGCTTTCTTT
CASSERQGEVTEAFF
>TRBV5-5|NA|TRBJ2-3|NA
TGTGCCAGCAGCTTGGGTGCGGGGAACGTTCCTAGCACAGATACGCAGTATTTT
CASSLGAGNVPSTDTQYF
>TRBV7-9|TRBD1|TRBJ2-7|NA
TGTGCCAGCAGCTTATCCCTAACCGGGACAGGGGCACACGAGCAGTACTTC
CASSLSLTGTGAHEQYF
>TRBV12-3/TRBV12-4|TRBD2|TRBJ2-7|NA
TGTGCCAGCAGTGACCTGCGGGGGGGCGTCGAGCAGTACTTC
CASSDLRGGVEQYF
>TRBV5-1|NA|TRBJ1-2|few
TGCGCCAGCGCTGATCAGGTTAACTATGGCTACACCTTC
CASADQVNYGYTF
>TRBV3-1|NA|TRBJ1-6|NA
TGTGCCAGCAGCCAACTGACTGGGGCTGATAATTCACCCCTCCACTTT
CASSQLTGADNSPLHF
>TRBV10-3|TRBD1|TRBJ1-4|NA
TGTGCCGCCAGAGGGGGCGGAAATGAAAAACTGTTTTTT
CAARGGGNEKLFF
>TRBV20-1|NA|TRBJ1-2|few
TGCAGTGCTGGTAGTATCTATGGCTACACCTTC
CSAGSIYGYTF
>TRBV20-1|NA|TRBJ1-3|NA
TGCAGTGCCTGGGGAACAGAATCTTGGAGCTCTGGAAACACCATATATTTT
CSAWGTESWSSGNTIYF
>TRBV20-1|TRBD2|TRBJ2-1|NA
TGCAGTGCCCTGCCCACTAGCGGATCCTACAATGAGCAGTTCTTC
CSALPTSGSYNEQFF
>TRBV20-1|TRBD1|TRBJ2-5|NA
TGCAGTGCTAGAGATGGGCAGGGGGCGGATGAGACCCAGTACTTC
CSARDGQGADETQYF
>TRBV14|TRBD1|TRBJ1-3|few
TGTGCCAGCAGCCAAGATCCCGGGACAGGGTCTGGAAACACCATATATTTT
CASSQDPGTGSGNTIYF
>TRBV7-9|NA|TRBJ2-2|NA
TGTGCCAGCAGCTTGGCGGACACCCGCACCGGGGAGCTGTTTTTT
CASSLADTRTGELFF
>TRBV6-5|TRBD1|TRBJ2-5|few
TGTGCCAGCAGTTACCTGGGGACAGGGAAAGAGACCCAGTACTTC
CASSYLGTGKETQYF
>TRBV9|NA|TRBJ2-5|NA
TGTGCCAGCAGCGTACTAGTAGGGGGCCAAGAGACCCAGTACTTC
CASSVLVGGQETQYF
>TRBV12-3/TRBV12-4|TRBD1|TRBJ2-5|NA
TGTGCCAGCAGTTCCGGGACAGTAGCCGAAGAGACCCAGTACTTC
CASSSGTVAEETQYF
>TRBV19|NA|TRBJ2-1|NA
TGTGCCAGTAGTATGGGTAGTGTGGGGACCAATGAGCAGTTCTTC
CASSMGSVGTNEQFF
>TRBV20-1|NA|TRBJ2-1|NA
TGCAGTGCCCATGGGGACGGGACTTTAGCCTACAATGAGCAGTTCTTC
CSAHGDGTLAYNEQFF
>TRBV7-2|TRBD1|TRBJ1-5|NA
TGTGCCAGCAGCCTTGGACAGGGGGCCCCTCCCCAGCATTTT
CASSLGQGAPPQHF
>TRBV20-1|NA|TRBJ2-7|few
TGCAGTGCTAGTATAGGGATGGGCTACGAGCAGTACTTC
CSASIGMGYEQYF
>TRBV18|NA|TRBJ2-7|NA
TGTGCCAGCTCACAAACGCCACAGGCCGAGCAGTACTTC
CASSQTPQAEQYF
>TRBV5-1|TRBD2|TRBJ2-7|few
TGCGCCAGCAGCCCACTAGCGGGGGGGCGTTACGAGCAGTACTTC
CASSPLAGGRYEQYF
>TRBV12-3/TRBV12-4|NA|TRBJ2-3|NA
TGTGCCAGCAGTTTACGGGGCGGGGTGAGAGCAGATACGCAGTATTTT
CASSLRGGVRADTQYF
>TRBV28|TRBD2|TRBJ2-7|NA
TGTGCCAGCAGCGGACCTAAGAGGGGACTAGCGGGGCATACCTACGAGCAGTACTTC
CASSGPKRGLAGHTYEQYF
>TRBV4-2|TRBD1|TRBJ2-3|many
TGTGCCAGCAGCCAAGTGGGACAGGCCGCAGATACGCAGTATTTT
CASSQVGQAADTQYF
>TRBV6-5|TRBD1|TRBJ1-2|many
TGTGCCAGCAGTCGACAGGGTTATGGCTACACCTTC
CASSRQGYGYTF
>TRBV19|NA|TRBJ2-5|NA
TGTGCCAGTAGTATAACCCAGAGACAAGAGACCCAGTACTTC
CASSITQRQETQYF
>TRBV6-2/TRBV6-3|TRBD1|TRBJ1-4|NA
TGTGCCACTAAGCGACAGGGCGAAGAAAAACTGTTTTTT
CATKRQGEEKLFF
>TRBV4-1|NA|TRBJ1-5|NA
TGCGCCAGCAGCCAAGATCCCAGGGGTGGCAATCAGCCCCAGCATTTT
CASSQDPRGGNQPQHF